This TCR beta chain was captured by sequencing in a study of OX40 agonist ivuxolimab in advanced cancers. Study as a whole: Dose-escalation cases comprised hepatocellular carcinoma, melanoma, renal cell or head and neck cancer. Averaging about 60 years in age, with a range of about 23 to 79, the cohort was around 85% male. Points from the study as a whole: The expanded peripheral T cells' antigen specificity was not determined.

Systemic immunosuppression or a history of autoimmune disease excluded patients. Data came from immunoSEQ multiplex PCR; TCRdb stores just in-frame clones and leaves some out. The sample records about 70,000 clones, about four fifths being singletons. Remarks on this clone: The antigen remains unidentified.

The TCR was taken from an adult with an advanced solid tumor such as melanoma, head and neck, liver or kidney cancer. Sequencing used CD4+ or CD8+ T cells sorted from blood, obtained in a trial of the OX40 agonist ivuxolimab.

CDR3 sequence: CASSSGAGDYEQYF. The CDR3 DNA reads as TGTGCCAGCAGCTCCGGAGCGGGAGACTACGAGCAGTACTTC. This chain connects TRBV11-3 to TRBJ2-7; 8 nucleotides agree with TRBD2. The CDR3 has 14 residues. The J segment lost 3 bases and the V segment lost 4 bases, leaving 5 bases of the junction unmatched. Germline lookup yields CDR1 SGHNT and CDR2 YENEEA. The entire variable domain, with the rest obtained from reference TRBV11-3 and TRBJ2-7, is as follows: EAGVVQSPRYKIIEKKQPVAFWCNPISGHNTLYWYLQNLGQGPELLIRYENEEAVDDSQLPKDRFSAERLKGVDSTLKIQPAELGDSAVYLCASSSGAGDYEQYFGPGTRLTVT.